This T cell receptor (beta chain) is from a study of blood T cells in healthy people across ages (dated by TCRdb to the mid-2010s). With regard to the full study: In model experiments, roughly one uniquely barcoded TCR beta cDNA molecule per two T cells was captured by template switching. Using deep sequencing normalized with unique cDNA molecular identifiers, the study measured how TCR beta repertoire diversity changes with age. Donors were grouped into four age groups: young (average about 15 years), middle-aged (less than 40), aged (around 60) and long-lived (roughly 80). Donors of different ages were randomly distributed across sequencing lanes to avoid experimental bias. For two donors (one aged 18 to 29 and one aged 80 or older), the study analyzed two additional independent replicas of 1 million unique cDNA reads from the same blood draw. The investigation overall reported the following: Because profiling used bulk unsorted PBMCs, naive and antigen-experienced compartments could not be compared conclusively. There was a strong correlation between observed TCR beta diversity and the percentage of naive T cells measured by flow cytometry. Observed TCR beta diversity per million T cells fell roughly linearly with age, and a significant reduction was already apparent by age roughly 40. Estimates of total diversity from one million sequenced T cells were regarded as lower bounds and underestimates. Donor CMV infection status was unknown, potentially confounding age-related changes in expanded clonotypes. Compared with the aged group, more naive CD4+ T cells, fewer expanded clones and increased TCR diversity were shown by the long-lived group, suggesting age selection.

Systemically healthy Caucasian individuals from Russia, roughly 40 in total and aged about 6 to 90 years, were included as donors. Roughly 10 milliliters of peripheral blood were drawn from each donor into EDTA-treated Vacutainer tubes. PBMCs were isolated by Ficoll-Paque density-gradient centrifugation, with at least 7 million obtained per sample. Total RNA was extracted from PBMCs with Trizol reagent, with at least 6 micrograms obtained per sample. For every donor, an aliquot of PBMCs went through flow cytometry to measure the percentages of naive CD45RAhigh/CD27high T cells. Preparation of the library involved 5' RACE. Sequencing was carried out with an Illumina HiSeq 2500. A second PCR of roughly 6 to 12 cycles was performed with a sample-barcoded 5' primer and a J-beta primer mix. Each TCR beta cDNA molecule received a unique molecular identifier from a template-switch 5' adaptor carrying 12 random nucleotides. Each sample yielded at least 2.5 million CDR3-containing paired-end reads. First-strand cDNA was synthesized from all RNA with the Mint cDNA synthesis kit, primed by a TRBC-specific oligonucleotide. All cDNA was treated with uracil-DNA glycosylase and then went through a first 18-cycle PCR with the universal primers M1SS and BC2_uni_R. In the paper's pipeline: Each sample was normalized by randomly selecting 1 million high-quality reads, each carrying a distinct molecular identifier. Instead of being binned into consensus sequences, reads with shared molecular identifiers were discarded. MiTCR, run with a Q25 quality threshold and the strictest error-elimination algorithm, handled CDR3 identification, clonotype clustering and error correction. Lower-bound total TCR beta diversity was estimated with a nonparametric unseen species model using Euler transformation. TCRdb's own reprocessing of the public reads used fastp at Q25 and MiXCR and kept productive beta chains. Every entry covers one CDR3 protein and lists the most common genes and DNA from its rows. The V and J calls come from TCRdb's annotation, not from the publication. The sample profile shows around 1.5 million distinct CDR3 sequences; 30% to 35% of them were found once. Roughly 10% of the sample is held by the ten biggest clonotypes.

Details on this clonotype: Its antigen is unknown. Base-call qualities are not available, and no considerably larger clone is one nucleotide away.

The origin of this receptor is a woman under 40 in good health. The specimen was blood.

The CDR3 loop reads CASSEMDSYNSPLHF. DNA sequence: TGTGCCAGCAGTGAAATGGATTCTTATAATTCACCCCTCCACTTT. The chain is encoded by TRBV6-1 joined to TRBJ1-6; the D gene assignment is ambiguous. The V end loses 2 bases and the J end loses 4 bases, and a stretch of 9 bases separates them. Counted from cysteine to phenylalanine, this CDR3 has 15 amino acids. Only CDR3 DNA is held: 45 bases, read in frame from base 1. The germline V gene supplies CDR1 MNHNS and CDR2 SASEGT.